This TCR beta chain was sequenced during a study of T cells in narcolepsy. Study-wide findings and caveats: Blood of same and different patients, but not healthy controls, reportedly held recurring autoreactive clonotypes.

A word on this clone: What it binds is unknown.

This CDR3 is built from 12 residues. Trimming took 4 bases from V and 8 from J, leaving 8 bases between them. Germline V lookup: CDR1 ENHRY, CDR2 SYGVKD. Method: immunoSEQ multiplex PCR; TCRdb's copy keeps in-frame clones and lacks some. The sample lists about 24,000 clones, approximately 89% occurring once. Source material: CD45RA- memory CD4+ T cells from PBMCs. This chain uses TRBV10-3 with TRBJ1-4; D is unclear. The origin of this receptor is a human donor with narcolepsy. The CDR3 coding sequence is TGTGCCATCAGTGTGGGCGAGGAAAAACTGTTTTTT. Translated, it gives CAISVGEEKLFF.